This entry lists 17 T cell receptor beta chains sequenced from one sample in a study of OX40 agonist ivuxolimab in advanced cancers. The repertoire was sequenced with immunoSEQ multiplex PCR; TCRdb's copy has only in-frame clones and lacks some. The sample has 60,000 to 90,000 clones, roughly 91% seen once. The specimen was CD4+ or CD8+ T cells sorted from blood, collected in a trial of the OX40 agonist ivuxolimab. The receptor set was obtained from an adult with an advanced solid tumor such as melanoma, head and neck, liver or kidney cancer.

V usage is TRBV27 and J usage is TRBJ1-1, with 8 bases fitting TRBD1. Germline V lookup: CDR1 MNHEY, CDR2 SMNVEV (reference sequence). This CDR3 is built from 13 residues. V gave up 5 bases and J gave up 10 bases; unmatched junction bases: 9. DNA of the CDR3: TGTGCCAGCAGTGTCTCCAGGGGGCCTCGAGCTTTCTTT. This translates into CASSVSRGPRAFF.

The chain uses TRBV12-5 and TRBJ2-7; D is possibly TRBD2 (7 bases). This CDR3 is built from 14 residues. CDR1 and CDR2 from the germline V gene are LGHNT and FRNRAP. Trimming took off 3 bases at V and 6 bases at J, with 15 bases between the two ends. CDR3 coding DNA: TGTGCTAGTGGTTTTGGGGGGGCTGTCACCGAGCAGTACTTC. Its protein product is CASGFGGAVTEQYF.

The chain employs TRBV19 and TRBJ2-1, with 7 bases that match TRBD1. V gave up 3 bases and J gave up 2 bases; unmatched junction bases: 1. Germline CDR1 reads LNHDA; CDR2 reads SQIVND (reference sequence). The CDR3 sequence is 14 residues long. The CDR3 DNA sequence: TGTGCCAGTAGTATGGGGACAGCCTACAATGAGCAGTTCTTC. Translation: CASSMGTAYNEQFF.

This chain connects TRBV6-6 to TRBJ2-7, with D tentatively TRBD2 (5 bases). The V and J ends lost 7 bases and 6 bases respectively, with 16 bases between them. Germline lookup yields CDR1 MNHNY and CDR2 SVGAGI (reference sequence). The CDR3 consists of 13 residues. The CDR3 sequence is CASNILATGEQYF. The CDR3 bases are TGTGCCAGCAATATTTTAGCGACGGGCGAGCAGTACTTC.

The chain couples TRBV6-1 to TRBJ1-3, with TRBD1 as a possible D gene (6 bases). V gave up 7 bases and J gave up 16 bases, with 17 bases separating them. This CDR3 is built from 11 residues. Germline loops: CDR1 MNHNS, CDR2 SASEGT. The CDR3 DNA sequence: TGTGCCAGCACGTCGGGATGGACAGTTTATTTT. Amino acid sequence: CASTSGWTVYF.

The V gene is TRBV11-3, the J gene TRBJ2-1, with 7 bases matching TRBD1. V trimming: 5 bases; J trimming: 2 bases; junction bases outside the gene matches: 3. The germline V gene encodes CDR1 SGHNT and CDR2 YENEEA. The length of the CDR3 is 14 residues. Here the CDR3 reads CASSIGTAYNEQFF. The CDR3 coding sequence is TGTGCCAGCAGCATCGGGACAGCCTACAATGAGCAGTTCTTC.

The V call is TRBV29-1, the J call TRBJ1-2; TRBD1 might be the D (5 bases). CDR3 length equals 12 residues. Germline V gene data show CDR1 as SQVTM and CDR2 as ANQGSEA. Deletions cut 6 bases from V and 5 bases from J, with 13 bases between. The CDR3 DNA reads as TGCAGCGTCGCCCAGGGAGGGTATGGCTACACCTTC. Its protein is CSVAQGGYGYTF. Full variable domain (rest looked up from reference TRBV29-1 and TRBJ1-2): SAVISQKPSRDICQRGTSLTIQCQVDSQVTMMFWYRQQPGQSLTLIATANQGSEATYESGFVIDKFPISRPNLTFSTLTVSNMSPEDSSIYLCSVAQGGYGYTFGSGTRLTVV.

The table lists this clone with a few counts. The CDR3 DNA sequence: TGTGCCAGCAGGCTTAGGTCGAATGAGCAGTTCTTC. Translating it yields CASRLRSNEQFF. V and J are TRBV11-2 and TRBJ2-1; D is ambiguous. V was clipped by 6 bases and J by 7 bases, with 10 bases between them. In germline, CDR1 is SGHAT, CDR2 FQNNGV. This CDR3 region has 12 residues.

This sequence joins TRBV6-6 and TRBJ1-1; D is unclear. V was cut by 2 bases and J by 4 bases, with 11 bases left in between. The CDR3 length is 14 residues. Germline values: CDR1 MNHNY, CDR2 SVGAGI (reference sequence). CDR3 residues: CASSYGNVRTEAFF. Here the CDR3 DNA reads TGTGCCAGCAGTTACGGGAACGTGCGCACTGAAGCTTTCTTT.

This rearrangement joins TRBV28 to TRBJ1-4; TRBD1 aligns across 7 bases. V was pared by 6 bases and J by 0 bases, with 13 bases of the junction left unmatched. The CDR3 spans 18 residues. The germline CDR1 and CDR2 sequences are MDHEN and SYDVKM. The CDR3 sequence is CASRRDPRGYATNEKLFF. Written as DNA, the CDR3 is TGTGCCAGCAGACGGGACCCCAGGGGGTATGCAACTAATGAAAAACTGTTTTTT.

The V call is TRBV2, the J call TRBJ2-3; TRBD2 is a possible D gene (5 bases). V was shortened by 5 bases and J by 10 bases, with 22 bases between the two germline ends. The germline V gene encodes CDR1 SNHLY and CDR2 FYNNEI. This CDR3 comprises 15 residues. CDR3 loop: CASSWEEGIDIAQYF. The CDR3, as DNA: TGTGCCAGCAGTTGGGAAGAGGGTATAGATATCGCGCAGTATTTT.

Details on this clone: At one boundary the junction diverges from the germline segment, which might be a read error. This chain uses TRBV6-1 with TRBJ2-3, with 10 nucleotides matching TRBD2. Germline V CDR1 and CDR2: MNHNS, SASEGT. This CDR3 has 14 residues. The CDR3 DNA is TGTGCCGGCAGAAGCGGGGGGGCTTCGGATACGCAGTATTTT. It codes for CAGRSGGASDTQYF.

This chain links TRBV7-9 with TRBJ2-4; D gene unclear. The CDR3 spans 16 residues. V was pared by 1 base and J by 0 bases, with 10 bases between. From germline, CDR1 is SEHNR and CDR2 FQNEAQ (reference sequence). Written as DNA, the CDR3 is TGTGCCAGCAGCTTAGTCGGCCGAGTAGCCAAAAACATTCAGTACTTC. It codes for CASSLVGRVAKNIQYF.

The rearrangement joins TRBV25-1 to TRBJ1-2, with a possible D match to TRBD1 (6 bases). V was trimmed by 6 bases and J by 7 bases, leaving 9 bases between them. The CDR3 spans 11 residues. Germline V gene sequence: CDR1 MGHDK, CDR2 SYGVNS. In DNA, the CDR3 is TGTGCCAGCAGGGACAGACTTGGCTACACCTTC. This codes for CASRDRLGYTF.

The chain carries TRBV30 and TRBJ1-1; D is uncertain. Germline values: CDR1 GTSNPN, CDR2 SVGIG (reference sequence). The germline V and J ends were trimmed by 8 bases and 8 bases, with 9 bases remaining between them. CDR3 length: 9 residues. For the CDR3, the DNA is TGTGCCCTACTCCCCGAAGCTTTCTTT. It translates to CALLPEAFF.

The chain is built from TRBV5-1 and TRBJ2-3, with 9 bases aligning to TRBD2. The CDR3 has 14 residues. V shed 0 bases and J 6 bases; nucleotides not matched to a gene: 2. CDR1 and CDR2 from the germline V gene are SGHRS and YFSETQ. The CDR3 is CASSLDSGGDTQYF. The DNA for the CDR3 is TGCGCCAGCAGCTTGGACAGCGGGGGGGATACGCAGTATTTT.

This chain uses TRBV9 with TRBJ2-5, with TRBD1 matching over 8 bases. Losses at the gene ends were 0 bases for V and 1 base for J; bases not matched to a gene: 5. The germline gives CDR1 SGDLS, CDR2 YYNGEE. The CDR3 sequence is 16 residues long. In DNA form, the CDR3 reads TGTGCCAGCAGCGTAGAAACAGGGGGGTTCCAAGAGACCCAGTACTTC. Translated, it gives CASSVETGGFQETQYF. Full variable domain (outside the CDR3, taken from reference TRBV9 and TRBJ2-5): DSGVTQTPKHLITATGQRVTLRCSPRSGDLSVYWYQQSLDQGLQFLIQYYNGEERAKGNILERFSAQQFPDLHSELNLSSLELGDSALYFCASSVETGGFQETQYFGPGTRLLVL.